This T cell receptor (beta chain) is from a study of a mutant IDH1 vaccine in newly diagnosed glioma. Trimming cost V 4 bases and J 2 bases, with 13 bases left between them. Germline CDR1 MNHNY, CDR2 SVGAGI (reference sequence). The CDR3 loop spans 15 amino acids. Time point meaning: week 5, during vaccination. What each vaccine dose contained was 300 ug of mutant IDH1 20-mer peptide, accompanied by topical imiquimod. Regarding this clone: Its specificity is not known.

Using immunoSEQ multiplex PCR, the repertoire was profiled, and TCRdb retains in-frame clones only, with some absent. The table has 40,000 to 65,000 clones, around 80% seen once. The chain links TRBV6-6 to TRBJ2-3; possibly TRBD1 for D (6 bases). The receptor comes from a woman in her 40s with glioma. Sequencing was performed on PBMCs, taken from a glioma patient whose treatment included an IDH1 peptide vaccine. The CDR3 coding sequence is TGTGCCAGCAGTTTCCCCTTGGGGGCCACAGATACGCAGTATTTT. Residues: CASSFPLGATDTQYF.